Below are 5 T cell receptor beta chains sequenced from a single sample in a study of spatial heterogeneity in lung cancer. Study-level findings and limits: The number of expanded tumor alpha and beta chains correlated with mutation number.

TCRdb redid the calling of the 5' RACE reads with MiXCR, one entry per CDR3 protein. Of 15,000 to 20,000 distinct CDR3 sequences in the sample, around 6.4% were seen once. Documented time point: sample taken at primary tumor resection. For these receptors, no antigen is known. The sequences come from lung tumor tissue, collected at surgery. These receptors all stem from a female donor with early-stage non-small cell lung cancer.

Notes on this clonotype: Little can be read into the size of this beta chain, an off-target read in a library designed for alpha chains. CDR3 protein: CAITWGVAGDYEQYF. The CDR3 DNA sequence: TGTGCCATCACCTGGGGGGTAGCGGGGGACTACGAGCAGTACTTC. The chain uses TRBV10-3 and TRBJ2-7, with 9 bases aligning to TRBD2. Trimming at V came to 7 bases and at J to 3 bases, leaving 10 bases not matched to a gene. The CDR3 runs to 15 residues. Germline-derived CDR1 and CDR2 are ENHRY and SYGVKD.

In this sample, this clonotype turned up many times. Since the library was made to target alpha chains, this beta chain is a stray read and its abundance is not meaningful. J is TRBJ1-5 and V is TRBV7-9, with D hard to call. V lost 0 bases and J lost 3, with 6 bases in between. The germline V gene encodes CDR1 SEHNR and CDR2 FQNEAQ (reference sequence). This CDR3 contains 14 residues. The CDR3 coding sequence is TGTGCCAGCAGCTTAGCGGGAAACAATCAGCCCCAGCATTTT. Protein: CASSLAGNNQPQHF.

This clonotype was seen repeatedly, ten times or more. This beta chain appears as a stray read in a library generated for alpha chains; its size is not informative. The rearrangement uses TRBV12-3 or TRBV12-4 and TRBJ2-1; D remains ambiguous. This CDR3 is 11 amino acids long. Trimming stripped 8 bases from V and 4 bases from J, with 6 bases between. Written as DNA, the CDR3 is TGTGCCAGCGCAGAGTACAATGAGCAGTTCTTC. This encodes CASAEYNEQFF.

This clonotype has ten or more counts. This beta chain is a stray read from a library made for alpha chains; its abundance is not meaningful. J is TRBJ2-2 and V is TRBV7-6; D is unresolved. From germline, CDR1 is SGHVS and CDR2 FNYEAQ. Trimming shortened V by 5 bases and J by 1 base, and 14 bases separated the two germline ends. The CDR3 is 16 amino acids. CDR3 coding DNA: TGTGCCAGCAGCCCGTACCGGGCAGAGAACACCGGGGAGCTGTTTTTT. The encoded protein is CASSPYRAENTGELFF.

This clonotype is termed medium-sized (0.01 to 0.1%). This beta chain came through as a stray read in a library set up for alpha chains, and its size says little. This rearrangement joins TRBV11-3 to TRBJ2-2, with TRBD1 matching 9 bases. After removal of 0 bases from V and 9 bases from J, the junction contained 11 bases not matched to a gene. The CDR3 is made up of 17 amino acids. CDR1 and CDR2 from the germline V gene are SGHNT and YENEEA. CDR3 residues: CASSLDQDRGMVRELFF. DNA of the CDR3: TGTGCCAGCAGCTTAGACCAGGACAGGGGAATGGTCCGGGAGCTGTTTTTT.